Listed here are 21 T cell receptor beta chains from one sample, sequenced in a study of Ad26.COV2.S vaccination and SARS-CoV-2 variants. Treatment here: roughly 19 received Ad26.COV2.S at low or high dose, single or two shots; several received placebo; per-sample allocation not given. Following the first vaccine or placebo injection, samples were taken on day 63. The protocol was immunoSEQ multiplex PCR, while the TCRdb copy is restricted to in-frame clones and leaves out a portion. The sample lists 300,000 to 400,000 clones, approximately 86% occurring once. The sample was peripheral blood, taken in a trial of Ad26.COV2.S vaccine versus placebo. Source of these receptors: a person aged 18-60 years who received the Ad26.COV2.S COVID-19 vaccine or a placebo.

As concerns this clone: A read error may produce the germline difference seen at one junction end. The chain recombines TRBV30 with TRBJ1-4, with D uncertain. This CDR3 is built from 12 residues. In germline, CDR1 is GTSNPN, CDR2 SVGIG (reference sequence). CDR3 sequence reads: CAWSGTDGTLRF. CDR3 in DNA: TGTGCCTGGAGTGGGACGGACGGAACCCTGCGATTT.

The chain combines TRBV5-1 with TRBJ2-7, with 7 bases fitting TRBD1. Germline assignment: CDR1 SGHRS and CDR2 YFSETQ. This CDR3 contains 14 residues. The V gene end was trimmed by 2 bases and the J gene end by 2 bases; junction bases not matched to a gene: 4. The CDR3 reads CASSFTGATYEQYF. The CDR3 DNA is TGCGCCAGCAGCTTCACAGGGGCAACCTACGAGCAGTACTTC.

V is TRBV13 and J is TRBJ2-5; D perhaps matches TRBD2 (6 bases). CDR3 length equals 16 residues. V lost 1 base and J 5 bases, leaving 17 bases between the germline ends. Germline lookup yields CDR1 PRHDT and CDR2 FYEKMQ (reference sequence). Written as DNA, the CDR3 is TGTGCCAGCAGCTTAGAGGAGGGATGGGTTAGGGAGACCCAGTACTTC. Protein product: CASSLEEGWVRETQYF.

The rearrangement uses TRBV4-1 and TRBJ2-7; TRBD2 matches at 10 bases. The trim removed 1 base at V and 5 bases at J, leaving 5 bases unmatched. The germline V gene has CDR1 MGHRA and CDR2 YSYEKL. The CDR3 consists of 15 residues. CDR3 in amino acids: CASSQVSGRVHEQYF. The CDR3, as DNA: TGCGCCAGCAGCCAAGTGAGCGGGAGGGTCCACGAGCAGTACTTC.

In this sample, this clone turned up once. The chain has TRBV11-2 and TRBJ1-2; D is unclear. V lost 3 bases and J lost 2, with 7 bases in between. The CDR3 runs to 13 residues. The germline CDR1 and CDR2 sequences are SGHAT and FQNNGV. In nucleotides, the CDR3 is TGTGCCAGCAGCTTCGGAGGGAACTATGGCTACACCTTC. Protein: CASSFGGNYGYTF.

The J gene is TRBJ1-1, the V gene TRBV28; D may be TRBD1 (6 bases). CDR3 length: 15 amino acids. Trimming stripped 3 bases from V and 7 bases from J, with 18 bases between. Germline CDR1 and CDR2: MDHEN and SYDVKM. The CDR3 sequence: CASSLGGPEENEAFF. CDR3 bases: TGTGCCAGCAGTTTGGGGGGGCCAGAGGAAAATGAAGCTTTCTTT.

CDR3 loop: CASSLGASGSSGANVLTF. In DNA, the CDR3 is TGTGCCAGCAGCTTAGGAGCTAGCGGGAGCTCTGGGGCCAACGTCCTGACTTTC. This sequence joins TRBV11-2 and TRBJ2-6, with 10 bases aligning to TRBD2. The CDR3 runs 18 residues. Trimming at V came to 1 base and at J to 0 bases, leaving 3 bases not matched to a gene. CDR1 is SGHAT, CDR2 FQNNGV, per germline.

The V call is TRBV27, the J call TRBJ1-6, with no clear D. V was pared by 6 bases and J by 0 bases, with 12 bases between. Germline CDR1 and CDR2: MNHEY and SMNVEV (reference sequence). CDR3 length: 16 residues. The CDR3, as DNA: TGTGCCAGCAGCCCGGACGGCCCCTCCTATAATTCACCCCTCCACTTT. Amino acids: CASSPDGPSYNSPLHF.

The V gene is TRBV9, the J gene TRBJ1-5; tentatively, D is TRBD1 (5 bases). V lost 3 bases, J lost 7 bases, and 17 bases lay in between. The CDR3 sequence is 15 residues long. Germline lookup yields CDR1 SGDLS and CDR2 YYNGEE. In nucleotides, the CDR3 is TGTGCCAGCAGCGCCGACCAGGGACTGGGGCAGCCCCAGCATTTT. Encoded protein: CASSADQGLGQPQHF.

Written as DNA, the CDR3 is TGTGCCAGCAGTTTTTGGACAGGGGGCGTTGAAAAACTGTTTTTT. Amino acids: CASSFWTGGVEKLFF. The V call is TRBV27, the J call TRBJ1-4, with 11 bases lining up with TRBD1. This CDR3 has 15 amino acids. Germline values: CDR1 MNHEY, CDR2 SMNVEV (reference sequence). Trimming cost V 3 bases and J 7 bases; bases outside gene matches: 4.

V usage is TRBV3-1 (or the pseudogene TRBV3-2) and J usage is TRBJ2-1; D gene unclear. CDR3 length equals 12 residues. The germline V and J ends were trimmed by 0 bases and 9 bases, with 6 bases remaining between them. Germline loops: CDR1 LGHDT, CDR2 YNNKEL (reference sequence). The CDR3 protein is CASSQELGEQFF. DNA of the CDR3: TGTGCCAGCAGCCAAGAGCTGGGTGAGCAGTTCTTC.

V and J are TRBV19 and TRBJ1-5; D is undetermined. Germline CDR1 and CDR2: LNHDA and SQIVND (reference sequence). The V gene lost 3 bases and the J gene lost 4 bases, with 7 bases spanning the gap. The CDR3 has 13 residues. DNA of the CDR3: TGTGCCAGTAGTATTTGGGGAAATCAGCCCCAGCATTTT. Translation: CASSIWGNQPQHF. Looking up the rest from reference TRBV19 and TRBJ1-5 gives the full variable domain: DGGITQSPKYLFRKEGQNVTLSCEQNLNHDAMYWYRQDPGQGLRLIYYSQIVNDFQKGDIAEGYSVSREKKESFPLTVTSAQKNPTAFYLCASSIWGNQPQHFGDGTRLSIL.

This rearrangement joins TRBV28 to TRBJ1-4, with no clear D. CDR3 length: 13 amino acids. Between the trimmed V and J ends, which lost 6 bases and 8 bases, there was a span of 13 bases. CDR1 is MDHEN and CDR2 is SYDVKM in the germline V gene. The CDR3 sequence: CASRSHTGEKLFF. For the CDR3, the DNA is TGTGCCAGCAGATCCCATACCGGGGAAAAACTGTTTTTT.

This chain connects TRBV9 to TRBJ1-5; the D is unclear. Looked up from germline, CDR1 is SGDLS and CDR2 is YYNGEE. Trimming pared 0 bases from V and 9 bases from J, leaving 10 bases between. The CDR3 spans 13 residues. The CDR3 nucleotides read TGTGCCAGCAGCGTAGGGACGTTGGGGCCCCAGCATTTT. It codes for CASSVGTLGPQHF. Combining the CDR3 with reference TRBV9 and TRBJ1-5 gives the whole variable domain DSGVTQTPKHLITATGQRVTLRCSPRSGDLSVYWYQQSLDQGLQFLIQYYNGEERAKGNILERFSAQQFPDLHSELNLSSLELGDSALYFCASSVGTLGPQHFGDGTRLSIL.

The chain employs TRBV18 and TRBJ2-2; D gene ambiguous. CDR3 size: 16 residues. The germline V gene has CDR1 KGHSH and CDR2 LQKENI. Trimming stripped 2 bases from V and 2 bases from J, with 12 bases between. CDR3 coding DNA: TGTGCCAGCTCACCAACGATTGGCGGAAACACCGGGGAGCTGTTTTTT. Protein: CASSPTIGGNTGELFF. The entire variable domain, with the rest obtained from reference TRBV18 and TRBJ2-2, is as follows: NAGVMQNPRHLVRRRGQEARLRCSPMKGHSHVYWYRQLPEEGLKFMVYLQKENIIDESGMPKERFSAEFPKEGPSILRIQQVVRGDSAAYFCASSPTIGGNTGELFFGEGSRLTVL.

The CDR3 DNA sequence: TGTGCCACCAGTGATTTAGGCAGGGGGAACACCGGGGAGCTGTTTTTT. Its translation: CATSDLGRGNTGELFF. The J gene is TRBJ2-2, the V gene TRBV24-1, with D possibly being TRBD1 (6 bases). Looked up from germline, CDR1 is KGHDR and CDR2 is SFDVKD. The length of the CDR3 is 16 residues. The V and J ends lost 1 base and 1 base respectively, with 9 bases between them.

The rearrangement uses TRBV3-1 (or the pseudogene TRBV3-2) and TRBJ2-2; D unclear. This CDR3 has 13 residues. The V and J ends lost 4 bases and 0 bases respectively, with 3 bases between them. CDR1 is LGHDT, CDR2 YNNKEL, per germline (reference sequence). CDR3 coding DNA: TGTGCCAGCAGCCTCTCGAACACCGGGGAGCTGTTTTTT. This translates into CASSLSNTGELFF.

The V gene is TRBV28, the J gene TRBJ2-1, with 8 positions matching TRBD1. The V segment lost 4 bases and the J segment 5 bases; nucleotides outside the gene matches: 10. CDR3 length: 16 residues. CDR1 is MDHEN, CDR2 SYDVKM, per germline. The CDR3 nucleotides read TGTGCCAGCAGTTCCTTATGGACAGGGACGAACAATGAGCAGTTCTTC. Translation: CASSSLWTGTNNEQFF. Supplemented by reference TRBV28 and TRBJ2-1, the full variable domain reads DVKVTQSSRYLVKRTGEKVFLECVQDMDHENMFWYRQDPGLGLRLIYFSYDVKMKEKGDIPEGYSVSREKKERFSLILESASTNQTSMYLCASSSLWTGTNNEQFFGPGTRLTVL.

This chain connects TRBV28 to TRBJ2-7; tentative D call: TRBD2 (7 bases). Trimming took 8 bases from V and 7 from J, leaving 21 bases between them. There are 14 residues in the CDR3. Germline CDR1 reads MDHEN; CDR2 reads SYDVKM. The CDR3 spells CASGGAGASWEQYF. The CDR3 coding sequence is TGTGCCAGCGGGGGGGCAGGGGCTTCGTGGGAGCAGTACTTC.

V and J are TRBV6-4 and TRBJ1-2, with 8 bases lining up with TRBD1. With V trimmed by 5 bases and J by 3 bases, 8 bases remained unmatched. Germline CDR1 reads MRHNA; CDR2 reads SNTAGT. The CDR3 consists of 15 residues. The CDR3 loop reads CASSPSGGDYYGYTF. CDR3 coding DNA: TGTGCCAGCAGTCCCTCAGGGGGCGATTACTATGGCTACACCTTC.

V and J are TRBV11-2 and TRBJ2-7; D is unresolved. This CDR3 has 12 amino acids. CDR1 is SGHAT and CDR2 is FQNNGV in the germline V gene. Trimming left V 6 bases short and J 3 bases short, with 9 bases between. The CDR3 DNA sequence: TGTGCCAGCAGGGCCTCGCTCTACGAGCAGTACTTC. Translation gives CASRASLYEQYF. The entire variable domain, with the rest obtained from reference TRBV11-2 and TRBJ2-7, is as follows: EAGVAQSPRYKIIEKRQSVAFWCNPISGHATLYWYQQILGQGPKLLIQFQNNGVVDDSQLPKDRFSAERLKGVDSTLKIQPAKLEDSAVYLCASRASLYEQYFGPGTRLTVT.